This passage covers 2 T cell receptor beta chains from one sample sequenced in a study of blood T cell repertoires in COVID-19. The assay was immunoSEQ multiplex PCR, and TCRdb's table has in-frame clones only and misses some. The data show about 130,000 clones, 84% seen once. Sequenced sample: peripheral blood. These receptors were obtained from a human donor in a cohort sampled during active COVID-19.

The chain uses TRBV28 and TRBJ2-7, with TRBD1 matching over 7 bases. The J segment lost 3 bases and the V segment lost 6 bases, leaving 2 bases of the junction unmatched. Germline CDR1 is MDHEN and CDR2 is SYDVKM. The CDR3 has 12 amino acids. This chain's CDR3 is CASSPGGYEQYF. CDR3 sequence (DNA): TGTGCCAGCAGCCCAGGGGGCTACGAGCAGTACTTC.

The sample holds one count of this clone. The V and J genes are TRBV6-5 and TRBJ2-1; 7 positions agree with TRBD1. In germline, CDR1 is MNHEY, CDR2 SVGAGI. This CDR3 spans 14 amino acids. After removal of 5 bases from V and 7 bases from J, the junction contained 8 bases not matched to a gene. The CDR3 sequence: CASSSPGQRNEQFF. Written as DNA, the CDR3 is TGTGCCAGCAGTAGTCCGGGACAGAGGAATGAGCAGTTCTTC.